Below, one TCR beta chain is given with its context. It lacks a known antigen. Base qualities are not recorded, but no much larger clone differs from it by a single base. The germline V gene encodes CDR1 SGHTA and CDR2 FQGNSA. Trimming accounts for 5 bases at V and 8 bases at J, while the number of junction bases matched to no gene is 11. The CDR3 has 15 amino acids, counting the end cysteine and phenylalanine. Just CDR3 DNA is preserved here, 45 bases in frame from base 1. The donors were about 40 Caucasian individuals from Russia, aged roughly 6 to 100 years, who were systemically healthy. Each donor gave 9 to 10 milliliters of peripheral blood, collected into EDTA-treated Vacutainer tubes. Ficoll-Paque density-gradient centrifugation was used to isolate PBMCs, with at least 7 million obtained per sample. Trizol reagent was used to extract total RNA from the PBMCs, yielding at least 6 micrograms per sample. The percentages of naive CD45RAhigh/CD27high T cells were determined by flow cytometry on a PBMC aliquot from every donor.

This specimen comes from a study of blood T cells in healthy people across ages (dated by TCRdb to 2015 to 2017). Background for the entire study: In model experiments, template switching captured about one uniquely barcoded TCR beta cDNA molecule for every two T cells. The donors were split into four age groups: young (average around 15 years), middle-aged (roughly 39), aged (about 62) and long-lived (approximately 89). Donors of different ages were randomly distributed across sequencing lanes to avoid experimental bias. Two additional independent replicas of 1 million unique cDNA reads from the same blood draw were analyzed for two donors (one aged 18 to 29 and one aged 80 or older). To track age-related changes in TCR beta repertoire diversity, the study relied on deep sequencing normalized with unique cDNA molecular identifiers.

The investigation overall reported the following: The CMV infection status of donors was not known, potentially confounding age-related changes in expanded clonotypes. As age increased, observed TCR beta diversity per million T cells dropped in a roughly linear way, and a significant reduction was already evident by age around 41. Total diversity estimates from one million sequenced T cells were considered lower bounds and underestimates. Because profiling used bulk unsorted PBMCs, naive and antigen-experienced compartments could not be compared conclusively. The long-lived group showed more naive CD4+ T cells, fewer expanded clones and increased TCR diversity than the aged group, suggesting age selection. A strong correlation was found between observed TCR beta diversity and the percentage of naive T cells measured by flow cytometry.

Library prep was done by 5' RACE. The instrument was an Illumina HiSeq 2500. A second PCR of about 6 to 12 cycles was run with a J-beta primer mix and a sample-barcoded 5' primer. A template-switch 5' adaptor carrying 12 random nucleotides introduced a unique molecular identifier onto each TCR beta cDNA molecule. Each sample yielded at least 2.5 million CDR3-containing paired-end reads. First-strand cDNA was synthesized from all RNA with the Mint cDNA synthesis kit, primed by a TRBC-specific oligonucleotide. Following uracil-DNA glycosylase treatment, a first 18-cycle PCR with universal primers M1SS and BC2_uni_R was performed on all cDNA. Concerning the study's data processing: For normalization, 1 million high-quality reads were randomly selected from each sample, with every read carrying a distinct molecular identifier. Reads with shared molecular identifiers were discarded instead of being binned into consensus sequences. CDR3 identification, clonotype clustering and error correction used MiTCR with a Q25 quality threshold and the strictest error-elimination algorithm. Lower-bound total TCR beta diversity was estimated with a nonparametric unseen species model using Euler transformation. TCRdb ran its own pipeline on the public reads, namely fastp trimming at Q25 and MiXCR clone calling, and kept in-frame beta chains. Every entry covers one CDR3 protein and lists the most common genes and DNA from its rows. What appears here as the V and J calls and clone size reflects TCRdb's work, not the paper's. The sample includes roughly 860,000 distinct CDR3 sequences, with 62% observed a single time. Jointly, the top ten make up 25% to 30% of the sample.

The sample taken for sequencing was blood. The TCR originated in a man aged 25-40 years in good health. The chain joins TRBV7-2 to TRBJ1-2; 10 bases in the middle match TRBD1. The CDR3 protein is CASSPLTGGARGYTF. The DNA is TGTGCCAGCAGCCCCCTGACAGGGGGCGCAAGGGGCTACACCTTC.